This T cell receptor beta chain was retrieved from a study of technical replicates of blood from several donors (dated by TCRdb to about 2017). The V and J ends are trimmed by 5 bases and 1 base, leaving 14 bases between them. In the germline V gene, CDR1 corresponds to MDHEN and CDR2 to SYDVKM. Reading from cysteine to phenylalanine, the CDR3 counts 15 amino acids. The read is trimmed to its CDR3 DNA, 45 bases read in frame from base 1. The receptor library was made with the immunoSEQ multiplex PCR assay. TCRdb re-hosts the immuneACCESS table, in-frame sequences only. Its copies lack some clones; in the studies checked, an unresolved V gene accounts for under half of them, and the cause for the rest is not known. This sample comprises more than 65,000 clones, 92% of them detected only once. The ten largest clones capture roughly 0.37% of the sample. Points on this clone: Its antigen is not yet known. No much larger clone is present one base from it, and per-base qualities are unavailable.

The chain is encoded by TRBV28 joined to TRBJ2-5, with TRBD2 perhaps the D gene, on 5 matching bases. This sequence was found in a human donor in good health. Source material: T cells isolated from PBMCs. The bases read TGTGCCAGCAGTATCCTAGCAGAATCCCAAGAGACCCAGTACTTC. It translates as CASSILAESQETQYF.